This T cell receptor beta chain comes out of a study of T cell responses to AZD1222 COVID-19 vaccine. V dropped 6 bases and J dropped 7 bases, with 16 bases sitting between them. The CDR3 has 13 amino acids. The germline V gene encodes CDR1 MNHNY and CDR2 SVGAGI (reference sequence). As regards this clone: Its antigen remains unidentified.

Only in-frame clones appear in the TCRdb table, and some are missing; sequencing was by immunoSEQ multiplex PCR. The data show about 69,000 clones, with 70% to 90% seen just once and roughly 25% held by the top ten. Study results and limitations: A mostly white British donor set with more females was recruited, and clonal diversity was possibly underestimated. Compared with day 0, the breadth and depth of the Spike-specific TCR repertoire rose significantly after two doses of AZD1222. Repertoire sampling happened only post peak T cell response. The study reported that nearly half of spike-specific TCRs target unmutated variant regions.

The source of this sequence is an adult who received the AZD1222 COVID-19 vaccine. V and J are TRBV6-6 and TRBJ2-7; D is uncertain. This specimen was peripheral blood, taken 28 days after the second AZD1222 dose. CDR3 protein: CASSTVASREQYF. The CDR3 DNA follows: TGTGCCAGCAGCACGGTGGCCTCGCGAGAGCAGTACTTC.